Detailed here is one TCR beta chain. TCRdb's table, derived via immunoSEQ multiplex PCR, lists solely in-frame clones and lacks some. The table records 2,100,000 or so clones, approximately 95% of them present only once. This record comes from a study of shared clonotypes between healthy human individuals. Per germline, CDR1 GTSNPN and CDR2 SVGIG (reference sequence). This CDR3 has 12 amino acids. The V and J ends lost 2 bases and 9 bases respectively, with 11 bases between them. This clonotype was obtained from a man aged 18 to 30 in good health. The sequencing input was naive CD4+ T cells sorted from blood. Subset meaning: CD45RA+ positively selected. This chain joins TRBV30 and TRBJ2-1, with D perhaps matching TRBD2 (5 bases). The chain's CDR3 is CAWSRPGGEQFF. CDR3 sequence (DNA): TGTGCCTGGAGTCGGCCCGGAGGTGAGCAGTTCTTC. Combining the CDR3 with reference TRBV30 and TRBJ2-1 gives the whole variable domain SQTIHQWPATLVQPVGSPLSLECTVEGTSNPNLYWYRQAAGRGLQLLFYSVGIGQISSEVPQNLSASRPQDRQFILSSKKLLLSDSGFYLCAWSRPGGEQFFGPGTRLTVL.